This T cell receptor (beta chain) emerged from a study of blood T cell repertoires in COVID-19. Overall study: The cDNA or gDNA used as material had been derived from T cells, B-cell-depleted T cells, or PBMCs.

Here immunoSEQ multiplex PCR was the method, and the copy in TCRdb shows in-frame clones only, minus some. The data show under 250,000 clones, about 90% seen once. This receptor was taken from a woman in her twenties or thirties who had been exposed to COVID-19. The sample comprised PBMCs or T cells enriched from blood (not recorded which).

As DNA, the CDR3 is TGTGCCAGCAGGCCCCTCCTAGCGGGAAGGCCACATGAGCAGTTCTTC. Amino acid sequence: CASRPLLAGRPHEQFF. The V gene is TRBV28, the J gene TRBJ2-1; TRBD2 matches at 9 bases. V lost 6 bases, J lost 8 bases, and 14 bases stayed unmatched. CDR1 is MDHEN, CDR2 SYDVKM, per germline. The CDR3 has 16 amino acids.